The 28 T cell receptor beta chains below all came from one sample that was sequenced in a study of T cell changes during pregnancy in multiple sclerosis. The method was immunoSEQ multiplex PCR; TCRdb's version includes in-frame clones alone and lacks a portion of them. The sample includes 40,000 or so clones, around 93% of them seen just once. Sequences were derived from CD8+ T cells from peripheral blood mononuclear cells, sampled in the third trimester of pregnancy. Receptors were obtained from a female donor with multiple sclerosis, enrolled in a pregnancy study.

The rearrangement joins TRBV7-2 to TRBJ2-7, with D perhaps TRBD2 (6 bases). Germline CDR1 reads SGHTA; CDR2 reads FQGNSA. This CDR3 has 17 amino acids. V lost 2 bases, J lost 5 bases, and 22 bases lay in between. CDR3 DNA sequence: TGTGCCAGCAGCTTACAAACGACGCGGGAAAGTAGCCACGAGCAGTACTTC. It translates to CASSLQTTRESSHEQYF.

V and J are TRBV19 and TRBJ1-1; D perhaps matches TRBD1 (6 bases). The germline gives CDR1 LNHDA, CDR2 SQIVND (reference sequence). CDR3 length: 13 amino acids. Trimming removed 6 bases from V and 1 base from J, with 9 bases in between. CDR3 loop: CASSLQGNTEAFF. DNA for the CDR3: TGTGCCAGTAGCCTACAGGGGAACACTGAAGCTTTCTTT. The full variable domain, rest sourced from reference TRBV19 and TRBJ1-1, is DGGITQSPKYLFRKEGQNVTLSCEQNLNHDAMYWYRQDPGQGLRLIYYSQIVNDFQKGDIAEGYSVSREKKESFPLTVTSAQKNPTAFYLCASSLQGNTEAFFGQGTRLTVV.

This clone was recorded only once. V usage is TRBV7-9 and J usage is TRBJ2-7, with 10 bases identical to TRBD1. The V gene end was trimmed by 8 bases and the J gene end by 1 base; junction bases not matched to a gene: 8. The CDR3 loop spans 15 amino acids. Germline CDR1 is SEHNR and CDR2 is FQNEAQ (reference sequence). As DNA, the CDR3 is TGTGCCAGCGAGGGTCGGACAGGGGGTTCCTACGAGCAGTACTTC. Translated, it gives CASEGRTGGSYEQYF.

The chain carries TRBV9 and TRBJ1-1; D is possibly TRBD1 (6 bases). The germline V gene encodes CDR1 SGDLS and CDR2 YYNGEE. Trimming cost V 3 bases and J 4 bases, with 13 bases left between them. The CDR3 loop spans 14 amino acids. The CDR3 region has the DNA TGTGCCAGCAGCGCGTCCGGGACACTCACTGAAGCTTTCTTT. Translating gives CASSASGTLTEAFF.

The rearrangement links TRBV13 to TRBJ2-1; 11 nucleotides agree with TRBD2. The length of the CDR3 is 19 residues. CDR1 is PRHDT, CDR2 FYEKMQ, per germline (reference sequence). V was clipped by 5 bases and J by 0 bases; unmatched bases: 12. Here the CDR3 DNA reads TGTGCCAGCAGCCCGACGGGACTAGCGGAGAAGAGCTCCTACAATGAGCAGTTCTTC. It specifies CASSPTGLAEKSSYNEQFF.

V and J are TRBV7-9 and TRBJ1-1, with D possibly TRBD1 on 5 matching bases. Germline V lookup: CDR1 SEHNR, CDR2 FQNEAQ (reference sequence). Deletions cut 3 bases from V and 0 bases from J, with 8 bases between. The CDR3 loop spans 14 amino acids. The CDR3 DNA follows: TGTGCCAGCAGCTTGGGGGGAATGAACACTGAAGCTTTCTTT. It yields the protein CASSLGGMNTEAFF.

CDR3 amino acids: CASSETGWGTQYF. CDR3 sequence (DNA): TGTGCCAGCAGTGAGACAGGGTGGGGGACCCAGTACTTC. The chain uses TRBV25-1 and TRBJ2-5; 7 positions agree with TRBD1. The V gene end was trimmed by 3 bases and the J gene end by 7 bases; junction bases not matched to a gene: 5. CDR1 and CDR2 from the germline V gene are MGHDK and SYGVNS. The CDR3 has 13 residues.

This chain joins TRBV28 and TRBJ2-1; 9 positions agree with TRBD2. Germline CDR1 and CDR2: MDHEN and SYDVKM. V shed 5 bases, J shed 6 bases, and the junction held 14 bases outside the gene matches. The CDR3 is made up of 17 amino acids. CDR3 in amino acids: CASSQGGAGGPSNEQFF. The CDR3 DNA reads TGTGCCAGCAGTCAGGGCGGCGCGGGAGGGCCGAGCAATGAGCAGTTCTTC.

This clone occurred once. The chain has TRBV19 and TRBJ1-1; D gene uncertain. The V end was cut by 8 bases, the J end by 3 bases, with 22 bases between. In germline, CDR1 is LNHDA, CDR2 SQIVND (reference sequence). The CDR3 consists of 16 residues. The CDR3 DNA is TGTGCCAGTCATATTTTCCCCGTGGGCCCCTACACTGAAGCTTTCTTT. This translates into CASHIFPVGPYTEAFF.

This clone was counted a single time. The chain has TRBV27 and TRBJ2-1; TRBD1 matches 11 bases. The germline CDR1 and CDR2 sequences are MNHEY and SMNVEV (reference sequence). Unmatched junction bases numbered 2, after V lost 4 bases and J lost 3 bases. CDR3 length equals 15 residues. CDR3 in amino acids: CASSWGQGGYNEQFF. Written as DNA, the CDR3 is TGTGCCAGCAGTTGGGGACAGGGGGGCTACAATGAGCAGTTCTTC.

V gene TRBV6-4 combines with J gene TRBJ2-1; D possibly corresponds to TRBD2 (6 bases). Per germline, CDR1 MRHNA and CDR2 SNTAGT. Trimming removed 6 bases at V and 4 bases at J, with 13 bases between. The CDR3 has 14 residues. Here the CDR3 DNA reads TGTGCCAGCAGCCTTGGGGCGGGGTACAATGAGCAGTTCTTC. It is translated as CASSLGAGYNEQFF.

The chain recombines TRBV27 with TRBJ2-7, with TRBD1 identical over 9 bases. V trimming: 6 bases; J trimming: 3 bases; junction bases outside the gene matches: 0. This CDR3 has 12 amino acids. The germline V gene has CDR1 MNHEY and CDR2 SMNVEV (reference sequence). The CDR3 spells CASRTGGYEQYF. The CDR3 nucleotides read TGTGCCAGCAGGACAGGGGGCTACGAGCAGTACTTC.

This sequence joins TRBV27 and TRBJ2-3; unclear D gene. Between the trimmed V and J ends, which lost 4 bases and 4 bases, there was a span of 3 bases. This CDR3 contains 11 residues. Per the germline V gene, CDR1 is MNHEY and CDR2 is SMNVEV (reference sequence). CDR3 DNA: TGTGCCAGCAGTTCGGCAGATACGCAGTATTTT. Its translation: CASSSADTQYF.

V usage is TRBV7-9 and J usage is TRBJ2-2, with TRBD2 matching 7 bases. The CDR3 runs 16 residues. The V gene end was trimmed by 2 bases and the J gene end by 2 bases; junction bases not matched to a gene: 5. Germline CDR1 is SEHNR and CDR2 is FQNEAQ (reference sequence). The CDR3 DNA follows: TGTGCCAGCAGCTTAATGGCTAGCGGTAACACCGGGGAGCTGTTTTTT. As protein: CASSLMASGNTGELFF.

The J gene is TRBJ2-5, the V gene TRBV5-4; TRBD2 matches 10 bases. The CDR3 has 13 amino acids. V was pared by 4 bases and J by 5 bases, with 2 bases of the junction left unmatched. Per germline, CDR1 SGHNT and CDR2 YYREEE (reference sequence). DNA of the CDR3: TGTGCCAGCAGCCAGACTAGCGGGGAGACCCAGTACTTC. Encoded protein: CASSQTSGETQYF. The variable domain in full, with the rest retrieved from reference TRBV5-4 and TRBJ2-5, is ETGVTQSPTHLIKTRGQQVTLRCSSQSGHNTVSWYQQALGQGPQFIFQYYREEENGRGNFPPRFSGLQFPNYSSELNVNALELDDSALYLCASSQTSGETQYFGPGTRLLVL.

The rearrangement links TRBV10-3 to TRBJ2-1; 8 bases fit TRBD2. Trimming took 9 bases from V and 8 from J; bases not matched to a gene: 12. Germline CDR1 reads ENHRY; CDR2 reads SYGVKD. The CDR3 consists of 14 residues. DNA of the CDR3: TGTGCCATTAGTCCAGGGACTAGTCCCCATGAGCAGTTCTTC. It is translated as CAISPGTSPHEQFF.

The rearrangement joins TRBV19 to TRBJ2-7; a possible D gene is TRBD2 (5 bases). Trimming shortened V by 6 bases and J by 4 bases, and 13 bases separated the two germline ends. CDR1 and CDR2 from the germline V gene are LNHDA and SQIVND (reference sequence). This CDR3 has 13 residues. The CDR3 loop reads CASSLAEGYEQYF. CDR3 coding DNA: TGTGCCAGTAGCCTCGCCGAGGGTTACGAGCAGTACTTC.

This clone was detected only once. The chain employs TRBV6-5 and TRBJ1-1; D perhaps matches TRBD1 (5 bases). This CDR3 contains 15 residues. Germline CDR1 reads MNHEY; CDR2 reads SVGAGI. V lost 1 base, J lost 1 base, and 10 bases lay in between. CDR3 loop: CASSYFTGSNTEAFF. The CDR3 nucleotides read TGTGCCAGCAGTTACTTCACAGGATCGAACACTGAAGCTTTCTTT.

The chain has TRBV7-9 and TRBJ2-3, with 7 bases matching TRBD2. Trimming removed 10 bases from V and 0 bases from J; junction bases left unmatched: 4. The CDR3 has 13 residues. Germline CDR1 is SEHNR and CDR2 is FQNEAQ (reference sequence). CDR3 residues: CATGGSSTDTQYF. The CDR3 DNA reads as TGTGCCACCGGGGGGAGCAGCACAGATACGCAGTATTTT.

The V and J genes are TRBV19 and TRBJ2-6; a possible D gene is TRBD1 (5 bases). V was trimmed by 9 bases and J by 3 bases, leaving 9 bases between them. The CDR3 sequence is 13 residues long. Germline CDR1 is LNHDA and CDR2 is SQIVND (reference sequence). CDR3 coding DNA: TGTGCCAGGACAGCGTGTGGGGCCAACGTCCTGACTTTC. Translation gives CARTACGANVLTF. Together with reference TRBV19 and TRBJ2-6, the CDR3 gives the full variable domain: DGGITQSPKYLFRKEGQNVTLSCEQNLNHDAMYWYRQDPGQGLRLIYYSQIVNDFQKGDIAEGYSVSREKKESFPLTVTSAQKNPTAFYLCARTACGANVLTFGAGSRLTVL.

The chain joins TRBV11-2 to TRBJ1-2; weak D call: TRBD1 (6 bases). Trimming pared 1 base from V and 6 bases from J, leaving 12 bases between. Germline CDR1 SGHAT, CDR2 FQNNGV. This CDR3 spans 14 amino acids. The CDR3 bases are TGTGCCAGCAGCTTAGGTACAGGGTCGGATGGCTACACCTTC. It yields the protein CASSLGTGSDGYTF.

The rearrangement joins TRBV6-5 to TRBJ2-5, with TRBD2 identical over 10 bases. J was trimmed by 5 bases and V by 11 bases; bases with no gene match: 5. CDR1 and CDR2 from the germline V gene are MNHEY and SVGAGI. This CDR3 is 12 amino acids long. The CDR3 DNA follows: TGTGCCGCTCTAGCGGGAGATGAGACCCAGTACTTC. It codes for CAALAGDETQYF.

CDR3: CASSSRGEAFF. The CDR3 bases are TGTGCCAGCAGTTCGCGGGGGGAAGCTTTCTTT. The chain couples TRBV6-5 to TRBJ1-1, with D possibly matching TRBD1 (5 bases). The ends were cut back, 4 bases at V and 8 bases at J, with 8 bases in the middle. Germline V CDR1 and CDR2: MNHEY, SVGAGI. The CDR3 is 11 amino acids.

This clone was seen just once. As DNA, the CDR3 is TGTGCCAGCAGCGTAGAGGGGGGGCCATCCTATGGCTACACCTTC. It translates to CASSVEGGPSYGYTF. The chain joins TRBV9 to TRBJ1-2; possible D gene TRBD1, 6 bases. V was clipped by 0 bases and J by 4 bases, with 13 bases between them. This CDR3 comprises 15 residues. The germline gives CDR1 SGDLS, CDR2 YYNGEE.

V gene TRBV25-1 combines with J gene TRBJ2-5, with 7 bases identical to TRBD1. CDR1 MGHDK and CDR2 SYGVNS come from the germline V gene. V lost 6 bases, J lost 4 bases, and 14 bases stayed unmatched. The length of the CDR3 is 16 residues. The CDR3, as DNA: TGTGCCAGCAGCAACCCCCGACAGGGTGGCGTAGAGACCCAGTACTTC. This codes for CASSNPRQGGVETQYF.

The V call is TRBV28, the J call TRBJ1-1; D not resolved. The CDR3 loop spans 13 amino acids. Germline assignment: CDR1 MDHEN and CDR2 SYDVKM. V lost 5 bases to trimming and J lost 4 bases, with 11 bases between them. CDR3 sequence (DNA): TGTGCCAGCAGTCTACCTTTGCGCACTGAAGCTTTCTTT. Amino acid sequence: CASSLPLRTEAFF.

The V and J genes are TRBV7-8 and TRBJ1-5; D perhaps matches TRBD1 (5 bases). V gave up 3 bases and J gave up 4 bases, with 13 bases separating them. This CDR3 is built from 15 residues. Germline loops: CDR1 SGHVS, CDR2 FQNEAQ. Here the CDR3 reads CASSLLGTTNQPQHF. The CDR3 nucleotides are TGTGCCAGCAGCTTGCTCGGGACTACAAATCAGCCCCAGCATTTT.

The gene calls are TRBV27 and TRBJ2-5, with a tentative D call TRBD1 (6 bases). Germline CDR1 and CDR2: MNHEY and SMNVEV (reference sequence). With 5 bases removed from V and 5 bases from J, the gap between germline ends came to 12 bases. There are 13 residues in the CDR3. The CDR3 region is CASSKGQRETQYF. DNA for the CDR3: TGTGCCAGCAGTAAGGGACAACGGGAGACCCAGTACTTC.